Listed below are T cell receptor beta chains from one sample, sequenced in a study of beta chain features in type 1 diabetes. Clones were sequenced by immunoSEQ multiplex PCR, and TCRdb holds only the in-frame ones, with some missing. The sample carries more than 300,000 clones, less than 9.5% recorded once. The sequenced sample was central memory CD4+ T cells from blood. The receptors were gathered from a woman aged 18-29 years in good health. CDR3s include the opening cysteine and the closing phenylalanine or tryptophan. D genes are given only for firm matches. The size of a clone is reported for some rows only, either as once, few or many, or as a class for expanded clones.

J gene: TRBJ2-3
D gene: NA
clone size: many
V gene: TRBV5-5
CDR3 DNA: TGTGCCAGCAGCTTGGTAGTCTTGGGCGATACGCAGTATTTT
CDR3 protein: CASSLVVLGDTQYF

J gene: TRBJ2-6
D gene: NA
clone size: NA
V gene: TRBV28
CDR3 DNA: TGTGCCAGCAGTTCTTCTGGGGCCAACGTCCTGACTTTC
CDR3 protein: CASSSSGANVLTF

J gene: TRBJ2-7
D gene: TRBD1
clone size: NA
V gene: TRBV27
CDR3 DNA: TGTGCCAGCAGTTTGGGCAGGGGGTCTAGCACTTACTCCTACGAGCAGTACTTC
CDR3 protein: CASSLGRGSSTYSYEQYF

J gene: TRBJ2-3
D gene: TRBD2
clone size: NA
V gene: TRBV11-2
CDR3 DNA: TGTGCCAGCAGCTCACCCCGGACTAGCTTTGATACGCAGTATTTT
CDR3 protein: CASSSPRTSFDTQYF

J gene: TRBJ2-7
D gene: NA
clone size: NA
V gene: TRBV28
CDR3 DNA: TGTGCCAGCAGTTCTGTCCTCTACGAGCAGTACTTC
CDR3 protein: CASSSVLYEQYF

J gene: TRBJ2-5
D gene: NA
clone size: few
V gene: TRBV9
CDR3 DNA: TGTGCCAGCAGCGTAGAGGGCAGGGGGGGGGAGACCCAGTACTTC
CDR3 protein: CASSVEGRGGETQYF

J gene: TRBJ2-7
D gene: TRBD2
clone size: few
V gene: TRBV7-2
CDR3 DNA: TGTGCCAGCAGCTTAGTAGCGGGAGGGAGATACGAGCAGTACTTC
CDR3 protein: CASSLVAGGRYEQYF

J gene: TRBJ2-2
D gene: NA
clone size: few
V gene: TRBV5-4
CDR3 DNA: TGTGCCAGCAGCTCACGACTAGTGGCCACCGGGGAGCTGTTTTTT
CDR3 protein: CASSSRLVATGELFF

J gene: TRBJ2-5
D gene: NA
clone size: NA
V gene: TRBV11-2
CDR3 DNA: TGTGCCAGCAGCTTACGCAGGGAAGAGACCCAGTACTTC
CDR3 protein: CASSLRREETQYF

J gene: TRBJ2-7
D gene: TRBD2
clone size: few
V gene: TRBV5-6
CDR3 DNA: TGTGCCAGCAGCTTTGTCGCGGGAGCCGGGGCCGAGCAGTACTTC
CDR3 protein: CASSFVAGAGAEQYF

J gene: TRBJ2-7
D gene: TRBD2
clone size: few
V gene: TRBV7-8
CDR3 DNA: TGTGCCAGCAGCTTAGAGTCTAGGTGGGAGGGAAGCTCCTACGAGCAGTACTTC
CDR3 protein: CASSLESRWEGSSYEQYF

J gene: TRBJ2-7
D gene: TRBD2
clone size: NA
V gene: TRBV7-2
CDR3 DNA: TGTGCCAGCAGCGCTAGCGGGAGTTCCTACGAGCAGTACTTC
CDR3 protein: CASSASGSSYEQYF

J gene: TRBJ2-3
D gene: NA
clone size: NA
V gene: TRBV14
CDR3 DNA: TGTGCCAGCAGCCAACTTGCGTACCTATGGGATACGCAGTATTTT
CDR3 protein: CASSQLAYLWDTQYF

J gene: TRBJ2-3
D gene: NA
clone size: NA
V gene: TRBV7-7
CDR3 DNA: TGTGCTAGCAGCCCAACTTTAGGTGATACGCAGTATTTT
CDR3 protein: CASSPTLGDTQYF

J gene: TRBJ1-3
D gene: TRBD1
clone size: few
V gene: TRBV11-1
CDR3 DNA: TGTGCCAGCAGCTCGGGGACAGCTACTGGAAACACCATATATTTT
CDR3 protein: CASSSGTATGNTIYF

J gene: TRBJ2-7
D gene: TRBD2
clone size: few
V gene: TRBV2
CDR3 DNA: TGTGCCAGCAGGGATGGGACTAGCGGGACGGAGCAGTACTTC
CDR3 protein: CASRDGTSGTEQYF

J gene: TRBJ2-3
D gene: NA
clone size: many
V gene: TRBV6-5
CDR3 DNA: TGTGCCAGCAGAGCCGGGGGCCGCACAGATACGCAGTATTTT
CDR3 protein: CASRAGGRTDTQYF

J gene: TRBJ2-5
D gene: NA
clone size: few
V gene: TRBV4-3
CDR3 DNA: TGCGCCAGCAGCCAGGGCGACACGATTGGGGAGACCCAGTACTTC
CDR3 protein: CASSQGDTIGETQYF

J gene: TRBJ2-7
D gene: TRBD1
clone size: many
V gene: TRBV10-3
CDR3 DNA: TGTGCCATCAGACAGACAGGGGCCGGAGAGCAGTACTTC
CDR3 protein: CAIRQTGAGEQYF

J gene: TRBJ2-5
D gene: NA
clone size: few
V gene: TRBV5-6
CDR3 DNA: TGTGCCAGCAGCTTGGTCTCCGGAGCGGAGACCCAGTACTTC
CDR3 protein: CASSLVSGAETQYF

J gene: TRBJ2-7
D gene: NA
clone size: few
V gene: TRBV4-1
CDR3 DNA: TGCGCCAGCAGCCAAGTTGCGACTAGAGAACGCTACGAGCAGTACTTC
CDR3 protein: CASSQVATRERYEQYF

J gene: TRBJ2-1
D gene: TRBD2
clone size: NA
V gene: TRBV4-1
CDR3 DNA: TGCGCCAGCAGCTGGTTGGCGGGAGGATACAATGAGCAGTTCTTC
CDR3 protein: CASSWLAGGYNEQFF

J gene: TRBJ1-2
D gene: TRBD1
clone size: few
V gene: TRBV19
CDR3 DNA: TGTGCCAGTAGTCTAACCGGACAGGGGTCATATGGCTACACCTTC
CDR3 protein: CASSLTGQGSYGYTF

J gene: TRBJ2-3
D gene: TRBD2
clone size: few
V gene: TRBV10-3
CDR3 DNA: TGTGCCATCGGAGGGGGACTAGCGGGATCGGATACGCAGTATTTT
CDR3 protein: CAIGGGLAGSDTQYF

J gene: TRBJ2-3
D gene: TRBD2
clone size: NA
V gene: TRBV11-1
CDR3 DNA: TGTGCCAGCAGCTTTGGACTAGCGGGAGCAGGGACAGATACGCAGTATTTT
CDR3 protein: CASSFGLAGAGTDTQYF

J gene: TRBJ2-2
D gene: NA
clone size: few
V gene: TRBV29-1
CDR3 DNA: TGCAGCGCGCGAGGACTGAACACCGGGGAGCTGTTTTTT
CDR3 protein: CSARGLNTGELFF

J gene: TRBJ2-5
D gene: NA
clone size: few
V gene: TRBV20-1
CDR3 DNA: TGCAGTGCTAGAGTAAGTTCCCAGTACTTC
CDR3 protein: CSARVSSQYF

J gene: TRBJ2-1
D gene: NA
clone size: few
V gene: TRBV28
CDR3 DNA: TGTGCCACCACCGGGACCGTCTTTAACAATGAGCAGTTCTTC
CDR3 protein: CATTGTVFNNEQFF

J gene: TRBJ2-3
D gene: TRBD2
clone size: few
V gene: TRBV4-3
CDR3 DNA: TGCGCCAGCAGCCAAGCCCCCCGGGAGGGGGATACGCAGTATTTT
CDR3 protein: CASSQAPREGDTQYF

J gene: TRBJ2-4
D gene: TRBD1
clone size: NA
V gene: TRBV18
CDR3 DNA: TGTGCCAGCTCCGAACAGGGGGCTGTCAAAAACATTCAGTACTTC
CDR3 protein: CASSEQGAVKNIQYF

J gene: TRBJ1-1
D gene: NA
clone size: NA
V gene: TRBV29-1
CDR3 DNA: TGCAGCGAAACGGCAGGGATGAACACTGAAGCTTTCTTT
CDR3 protein: CSETAGMNTEAFF

J gene: TRBJ1-6
D gene: NA
clone size: NA
V gene: TRBV6-6
CDR3 DNA: TGTGCCAGCAGCCCGCTCCATAATTCACCCCTCCACTTT
CDR3 protein: CASSPLHNSPLHF

J gene: TRBJ1-2
D gene: TRBD1
clone size: few
V gene: TRBV4-3
CDR3 DNA: TGCGCCAGCAGCCAAGAGTACTCAGGGGGCTGGGGCTACACCTTC
CDR3 protein: CASSQEYSGGWGYTF

J gene: TRBJ2-1
D gene: NA
clone size: NA
V gene: TRBV7-2
CDR3 DNA: TGTGCCAGCAGCCCCATCCGGGGCTCCAACTACAATGAGCAGTTCTTC
CDR3 protein: CASSPIRGSNYNEQFF

J gene: TRBJ2-5
D gene: TRBD2
clone size: few
V gene: TRBV10-3
CDR3 DNA: TGTGCCGCAGGGGGACTAGCGGGAGAGAGGGAGACCCAGTACTTC
CDR3 protein: CAAGGLAGERETQYF

J gene: TRBJ2-3
D gene: NA
clone size: NA
V gene: TRBV7-2
CDR3 DNA: TGTGCCAGCAGCCGAACCCCTACCCTGGGGGCAGATACGCAGTATTTT
CDR3 protein: CASSRTPTLGADTQYF

J gene: TRBJ2-2
D gene: NA
clone size: many
V gene: TRBV7-2
CDR3 DNA: TGTGCCAGCAGCTTAGCGCGAGACACCGGGGAGCTGTTTTTT
CDR3 protein: CASSLARDTGELFF

J gene: TRBJ2-1
D gene: TRBD1
clone size: NA
V gene: TRBV15
CDR3 DNA: TGTGCCACCAGCGATCACAGGGGGCTTGGATACAATGAGCAGTTCTTC
CDR3 protein: CATSDHRGLGYNEQFF

J gene: TRBJ1-1
D gene: NA
clone size: few
V gene: TRBV28
CDR3 DNA: TGTGCCAGCAGACCCTCGGGCAGGAACACTGAAGCTTTCTTT
CDR3 protein: CASRPSGRNTEAFF

J gene: TRBJ2-3
D gene: NA
clone size: NA
V gene: TRBV11-2
CDR3 DNA: TGTGCCAGCAGCCTAAATGCAGATACGCAGTATTTT
CDR3 protein: CASSLNADTQYF

J gene: TRBJ2-4
D gene: NA
clone size: many
V gene: TRBV7-9
CDR3 DNA: TGTGCCAGCAGCTTAGGCCTCCAGGGAGTAAACATTCAGTACTTC
CDR3 protein: CASSLGLQGVNIQYF

J gene: TRBJ2-3
D gene: NA
clone size: many
V gene: TRBV7-2
CDR3 DNA: TGTGCCAGCAGCCGATGGGGCACAGATACGCAGTATTTT
CDR3 protein: CASSRWGTDTQYF

J gene: TRBJ2-6
D gene: NA
clone size: few
V gene: TRBV6-5
CDR3 DNA: TGTGCCAGCAGTTCAACAGGGTCTGGGGCCAACGTCCTGACTTTC
CDR3 protein: CASSSTGSGANVLTF

J gene: TRBJ2-1
D gene: NA
clone size: NA
V gene: TRBV10-2
CDR3 DNA: TGCGCCAGCAGTGAGCGGTCCCAAAGCCTAGAGCAGTTCTTC
CDR3 protein: CASSERSQSLEQFF